The 26 T cell receptor beta chains below come from one sample, sequenced in a study of shared clonotypes between healthy human individuals. TCRdb's copy holds only in-frame clones and misses some; the assay was immunoSEQ multiplex PCR. The sample lists approximately 650,000 clones; roughly 95% were seen once. Naive CD8 cells comprised CD45RO-negative, CCR7-positively selected cells, excluding terminally differentiated effector memory CD45RA+ cells. The sequenced sample consisted of naive CD8+ T cells sorted from blood. Receptors originate from a woman between 25 and 40 years old in good health.

The chain couples TRBV4-1 to TRBJ1-1; tentatively, D is TRBD1 (5 bases). The CDR3 spans 15 residues. Germline V gene lookup returns CDR1 MGHRA and CDR2 YSYEKL. V lost 1 base and J 4 bases, leaving 13 bases between the germline ends. CDR3 DNA: TGCGCCAGCAGCCAAGGTGCAGGGTCGCTCACTGAAGCTTTCTTT. It specifies CASSQGAGSLTEAFF.

The V gene is TRBV6-1, the J gene TRBJ1-4; 7 bases fit TRBD1. The germline gives CDR1 MNHNS, CDR2 SASEGT. V was pared by 3 bases and J by 4 bases, with 2 bases of the junction left unmatched. This CDR3 has 14 amino acids. CDR3 amino acids: CASSDQGVNEKLFF. The CDR3 DNA is TGTGCCAGCAGTGACCAGGGGGTTAATGAAAAACTGTTTTTT.

This clone was observed a single time. The chain is built from TRBV2 and TRBJ2-3; 10 bases match TRBD2. Germline V gives CDR1 SNHLY, CDR2 FYNNEI. Trimming removed 6 bases from V and 2 bases from J; junction bases left unmatched: 11. The CDR3 is 17 residues long. For the CDR3, the DNA is TGTGCCAGCAGGTCTAGCGGGAGAGGTTGGGACACAGATACGCAGTATTTT. It translates to CASRSSGRGWDTDTQYF.

This rearrangement joins TRBV28 to TRBJ1-5; D call uncertain. This CDR3 comprises 13 residues. Germline values: CDR1 MDHEN, CDR2 SYDVKM. V shed 4 bases and J shed 6 bases, with 10 bases lying between them. The CDR3 here is CASSWTLSQPQHF. As DNA, the CDR3 is TGTGCCAGCAGTTGGACCCTCAGTCAGCCCCAGCATTTT.

The gene calls are TRBV28 and TRBJ2-5; D possibly uses TRBD1 or TRBD2 (7 bases each). The germline CDR1 and CDR2 sequences are MDHEN and SYDVKM. Trimming removed 6 bases at V and 4 bases at J, with 12 bases between. The CDR3 has 13 residues. The chain's CDR3 is CASRGGGRETQYF. DNA of the CDR3: TGTGCCAGCAGAGGGGGCGGGAGAGAGACCCAGTACTTC.

This chain connects TRBV5-6 to TRBJ2-7, with 9 bases identical to TRBD2. V shed 4 bases, J shed 2 bases, and the junction held 4 bases outside the gene matches. Germline V gene sequence: CDR1 SGHDT, CDR2 YYEEEE. The CDR3 sequence is 14 residues long. CDR3 region: CASSLSGSAYEQYF. CDR3 coding DNA: TGTGCCAGCAGCCTTAGCGGGAGCGCCTACGAGCAGTACTTC.

J is TRBJ1-1 and V is TRBV9; D possibly corresponds to TRBD1 (5 bases). CDR3 length: 13 residues. Trimming left V 7 bases short and J 4 bases short, with 14 bases between. CDR1 and CDR2 from the germline V gene are SGDLS and YYNGEE. The CDR3 DNA sequence: TGTGCCAGCGCATTGAGGGGAGGCACTGAAGCTTTCTTT. It specifies CASALRGGTEAFF.

The rearrangement links TRBV15 to TRBJ1-1; 8 bases are shared with TRBD1. Germline V CDR1 and CDR2: LNHNV, YYDKDF (reference sequence). V lost 3 bases, J lost 2 bases, and 5 bases stayed unmatched. The CDR3 consists of 15 residues. CDR3 sequence (DNA): TGTGCCACCAGCAGCCGGACAGGGATAAACACTGAAGCTTTCTTT. Amino acids: CATSSRTGINTEAFF.

The V call is TRBV6-6, the J call TRBJ1-5, with 7 bases lining up with TRBD1. Per germline, CDR1 MNHNY and CDR2 SVGAGI (reference sequence). This CDR3 has 14 amino acids. With 2 bases clipped from V and 4 bases from J, the junction kept 2 bases outside the gene matches. The CDR3 coding sequence is TGTGCCAGCAGTTACCGGGACAGTAATCAGCCCCAGCATTTT. The encoded protein is CASSYRDSNQPQHF.

This clone was observed once. The chain employs TRBV11-2 and TRBJ2-7; the match to TRBD1 covers 7 bases. Germline V gene sequence: CDR1 SGHAT, CDR2 FQNNGV. V gave up 0 bases and J gave up 3 bases; unmatched junction bases: 11. The CDR3 is 17 residues long. The CDR3 is CASSLDQGQRGLYEQYF. CDR3 coding DNA: TGTGCCAGCAGCTTAGATCAGGGACAGAGGGGGCTCTACGAGCAGTACTTC.

This chain joins TRBV7-8 and TRBJ2-1; 10 positions agree with TRBD2. Trimming took 4 bases from V and 6 from J; bases not matched to a gene: 9. Germline CDR1 SGHVS, CDR2 FQNEAQ. The CDR3 consists of 16 residues. CDR3 loop: CASSSALAGVGNEQFF. Written as DNA, the CDR3 is TGTGCCAGCAGCTCCGCCCTAGCGGGAGTAGGCAATGAGCAGTTCTTC.

The chain carries TRBV11-2 and TRBJ1-3, with TRBD1 matching over 8 bases. V shed 7 bases and J 0 bases; nucleotides not matched to a gene: 11. The length of the CDR3 is 17 residues. The V gene's germline CDR1 is SGHAT and CDR2 FQNNGV. The CDR3 nucleotides are TGTGCCAGCACCACGACGGGACAGGCCCTCTCTGGAAACACCATATATTTT. This codes for CASTTTGQALSGNTIYF.

The rearrangement joins TRBV19 to TRBJ2-7; D assignment may be TRBD1 or TRBD2 (6 bases each). The ends were cut back, 5 bases at V and 3 bases at J, with 14 bases in the middle. This CDR3 is built from 14 residues. Germline-derived CDR1 and CDR2 are LNHDA and SQIVND (reference sequence). In DNA, the CDR3 is TGTGCCAGTAGTTGGGCCCGGGGGCACTACGAGCAGTACTTC. Translation gives CASSWARGHYEQYF.

In regard to this clone: The same CDR3 arises from other DNA sequences in this sample as well. The V and J genes are TRBV28 and TRBJ2-7; 11 bases agree with TRBD1. The V and J ends lost 2 bases and 3 bases, in that order; junction bases with no gene match: 0. Germline CDR1 MDHEN, CDR2 SYDVKM. The CDR3 runs to 14 residues. The CDR3 here is CASSLGTGGYEQYF. CDR3 DNA sequence: TGTGCCAGCAGTTTAGGGACAGGGGGCTACGAGCAGTACTTC.

The V and J genes are TRBV7-8 and TRBJ2-1, with D unclear. The V gene's germline CDR1 is SGHVS and CDR2 FQNEAQ. V was clipped by 6 bases and J by 8 bases, with 5 bases between them. The CDR3 extends over 10 amino acids. The CDR3 protein is CASSSHEQFF. CDR3 bases: TGTGCCAGCAGTAGCCATGAGCAGTTCTTC.

This chain uses TRBV27 with TRBJ1-5; weak D call: TRBD1 (5 bases). The CDR3 loop spans 14 amino acids. Trimming removed 6 bases at V and 4 bases at J, with 13 bases between. Looked up from germline, CDR1 is MNHEY and CDR2 is SMNVEV (reference sequence). CDR3 sequence: CASRLKGTNQPQHF. In DNA form, the CDR3 reads TGTGCCAGCAGACTTAAGGGGACTAATCAGCCCCAGCATTTT.

V gene TRBV10-3 combines with J gene TRBJ2-1; TRBD2 is a possible D gene (5 bases). Germline CDR1 and CDR2: ENHRY and SYGVKD. The CDR3 has 14 residues. V was cut by 4 bases and J by 8 bases, with 15 bases left in between. DNA for the CDR3: TGTGCCATCAGTGGGATTGACTATTCTGATGAGCAGTTCTTC. It encodes CAISGIDYSDEQFF.

V and J are TRBV19 and TRBJ1-1, with no clear D. V lost 5 bases, J lost 6 bases, and 10 bases lay in between. CDR3 size: 12 residues. Germline assignment: CDR1 LNHDA and CDR2 SQIVND (reference sequence). The CDR3 sequence: CASSVGLAEAFF. In nucleotides, the CDR3 is TGTGCCAGTAGTGTGGGGTTGGCTGAAGCTTTCTTT.

The chain couples TRBV7-9 to TRBJ2-7; no definite D call. The V and J ends lost 6 bases and 1 base respectively, with 16 bases between them. The CDR3 consists of 15 residues. Germline lookup yields CDR1 SEHNR and CDR2 FQNEAQ (reference sequence). The CDR3, as DNA: TGTGCCAGCAGGACGAGTAATTCTGCGTCCTACGAGCAGTACTTC. It encodes CASRTSNSASYEQYF. Together with reference TRBV7-9 and TRBJ2-7, the CDR3 gives the full variable domain: DTGVSQNPRHKITKRGQNVTFRCDPISEHNRLYWYRQTLGQGPEFLTYFQNEAQLEKSRLLSDRFSAERPKGSFSTLEIQRTEQGDSAMYLCASRTSNSASYEQYFGPGTRLTVT.

The CDR3 DNA sequence: TGTGCCAGCAGCCCTTCGCACGTTAGATACAATGAGCAGTTCTTC. It encodes CASSPSHVRYNEQFF. The rearrangement uses TRBV6-1 and TRBJ2-1, with D uncertain. The CDR3 is made up of 15 amino acids. The V gene lost 6 bases and the J gene lost 4 bases, with 16 bases spanning the gap. Germline values: CDR1 MNHNS, CDR2 SASEGT.

The chain combines TRBV13 with TRBJ2-3, with TRBD1 matching 9 bases. J was trimmed by 6 bases and V by 6 bases; bases with no gene match: 10. The CDR3 has 15 residues. Germline V CDR1 and CDR2: PRHDT, FYEKMQ (reference sequence). CDR3 nucleotides: TGTGCCAGCAGGCGGGGACAGGGTATGTGGGATACGCAGTATTTT. The encoded protein is CASRRGQGMWDTQYF. The full variable domain, its missing parts supplied by reference TRBV13 and TRBJ2-3, is AAGVIQSPRHLIKEKRETATLKCYPIPRHDTVYWYQQGPGQDPQFLISFYEKMQSDKGSIPDRFSAQQFSDYHSELNMSSLELGDSALYFCASRRGQGMWDTQYFGPGTRLTVL.

The CDR3 DNA reads TGTGCCAGTAGTATAGCCGGGGGGGAGTCCTACGAGCAGTACTTC. Translating gives CASSIAGGESYEQYF. The chain carries TRBV19 and TRBJ2-7; TRBD2 aligns across 8 bases. J gave up 1 base and V 1 base, and 3 bases lay outside the gene matches. The CDR3 runs to 15 residues. CDR1 is LNHDA and CDR2 is SQIVND in the germline V gene (reference sequence).

V gene TRBV27 combines with J gene TRBJ2-7, with D possibly matching TRBD1 (5 bases). V shed 2 bases and J shed 0 bases, with 11 bases lying between them. Germline CDR1 MNHEY, CDR2 SMNVEV (reference sequence). CDR3 length: 15 residues. CDR3 nucleotide sequence: TGTGCCAGCAGTTTAGAAGGGGCTAGCTCCTACGAGCAGTACTTC. Translating gives CASSLEGASSYEQYF.

This rearrangement joins TRBV4-1 to TRBJ2-1; tentative D call: TRBD2 (6 bases). Germline values: CDR1 MGHRA, CDR2 YSYEKL. CDR3 length: 12 residues. V was cut by 4 bases and J by 10 bases, with 11 bases left in between. The CDR3 region is CASSRSGKEQFF. The CDR3 nucleotides are TGCGCCAGCAGCCGTAGCGGCAAGGAGCAGTTCTTC.

This chain joins TRBV5-1 and TRBJ2-5; D unclear. The V end was cut by 3 bases, the J end by 1 base, with 4 bases between. CDR1 is SGHRS, CDR2 YFSETQ, per germline. This CDR3 has 12 residues. The CDR3: CASSSVQETQYF. Written as DNA, the CDR3 is TGCGCCAGCAGCTCCGTCCAAGAGACCCAGTACTTC. The full variable domain, completed using reference TRBV5-1 and TRBJ2-5, is KAGVTQTPRYLIKTRGQQVTLSCSPISGHRSVSWYQQTPGQGLQFLFEYFSETQRNKGNFPGRFSGRQFSNSRSEMNVSTLELGDSALYLCASSSVQETQYFGPGTRLLVL.

This clone has only a few counts. This chain uses TRBV5-4 with TRBJ1-4; weak D call: TRBD1 (5 bases). V lost 3 bases and J 7 bases, leaving 10 bases between the germline ends. CDR1 is SGHNT and CDR2 is YYREEE in the germline V gene (reference sequence). The CDR3 is made up of 13 amino acids. The CDR3 here is CASSYETVEKLFF. In nucleotides, the CDR3 is TGTGCCAGCAGCTACGAGACAGTTGAAAAACTGTTTTTT.